Listed here is a single T cell receptor (beta chain). The germline gene is not matched at one end of the junction; a read error may be the cause. TCRdb reanalysed the RT-PCR reads using MiXCR and keeps one entry per CDR3 protein. The repertoire holds fewer than 800,000 distinct CDR3 sequences, with about 14% as singletons. CDR1 is ENHRY and CDR2 is SYGVKD in the germline V gene. CDR3 size: 16 residues. What was sequenced was memory CD4+ T cells from blood. The sequence came from a female donor in good health, serving as a healthy control. The chain employs TRBV10-3 and TRBJ1-5, with D unclear. The CDR3 spells CASSELGVVANQPQHF. CDR3 nucleotide sequence: TGCGCCAGCAGTGAGCTTGGGGTAGTAGCGAACCAGCCCCAGCATTTT.